This T cell receptor beta chain was sequenced for a study of cytomegalovirus exposure and HLA in healthy donors. Study findings and constraints: Specificity for CMV antigens was confirmed in vitro for three of the CMV-associated chains. Accurate prediction of HLA-A and HLA-B alleles (for most subjects) was reportedly achieved from TCR beta sequences.

This clone was observed a few times. The antigen remains unidentified. PCR employed 60 Vbeta and 13 Jbeta primers. Only in-frame clones appear in the TCRdb table, and some are missing; sequencing was by immunoSEQ multiplex PCR. The sample has 200,000 or so clones, approximately 80% seen once. The V and J ends lost 5 bases and 5 bases respectively, with 12 bases between them. The CDR3 length is 13 residues. Germline V gene sequence: CDR1 SGHVS, CDR2 FNYEAQ. The chain recombines TRBV7-6 with TRBJ2-5; tentative D call: TRBD1 (5 bases). This sequence was found in a boy between 2 and 15 years old in good health and CMV-seronegative. Material: PBMCs. The chain's CDR3 is CASSPTGGETQYF. As DNA, the CDR3 is TGTGCCAGCAGCCCAACAGGTGGGGAGACCCAGTACTTC. The variable domain in full, completed from reference TRBV7-6 and TRBJ2-5, reads GAGVSQSPRYKVTKRGQDVALRCDPISGHVSLYWYRQALGQGPEFLTYFNYEAQQDKSGLPNDRFSAERPEGSISTLTIQRTEQRDSAMYRCASSPTGGETQYFGPGTRLLVL.